Sequencing of this TCR beta chain was carried out in a study of identical twins. CDR1 and CDR2 from the germline V gene are SGHDN and FVKESK. The length of the CDR3 is 16 residues. The V and J ends lost 3 bases and 2 bases respectively, with 17 bases between them. TCRdb ran MiXCR on the 5' RACE reads and lists one entry per CDR3 protein. The sample has about 720,000 distinct CDR3 sequences, around 8.3% seen once. Separately, the same data were catalogued under a study of yellow fever vaccine responses in identical twins.

The sequenced sample consisted of PBMCs. The receptor was isolated from a woman younger than 30 in good health. The chain carries TRBV14 and TRBJ2-7, with D perhaps assigned TRBD1 or TRBD2 (5 bases each). The DNA for the CDR3 is TGTGCCAGCAGCCAGCGAGGGACGGCTGCCGCCTACGAGCAGTACTTC. This codes for CASSQRGTAAAYEQYF. The complete variable domain, with remaining parts taken from reference TRBV14 and TRBJ2-7, reads EAGVTQFPSHSVIEKGQTVTLRCDPISGHDNLYWYRRVMGKEIKFLLHFVKESKQDESGMPNNRFLAERTGGTYSTLKVQPAELEDSGVYFCASSQRGTAAAYEQYFGPGTRLTVT.